This T cell receptor (beta chain) comes out of a study of cytomegalovirus exposure and HLA in healthy donors. Notes on the study in general: As a later analysis revealed, the rate of TCR association differed by HLA locus, with DRB1 most and HLA-C fewest. High specificity and sensitivity for cytomegalovirus status were reported for the classifier. The productive fraction for most TCR beta V segments was about 87% or about 30% in an earlier analysis.

As regards this clone: Antigen: not known.

The length of the CDR3 is 14 residues. Germline values: CDR1 SNHLY, CDR2 FYNNEI. Both 60 Vbeta primers and 13 Jbeta primers went into the PCR. The assay was immunoSEQ multiplex PCR, and TCRdb's table has in-frame clones only and misses some. The table lists under 150,000 clones, 60% to 80% of them singletons. The chain employs TRBV2 and TRBJ2-5; possibly TRBD2 for D (6 bases). The J call may be incorrect, as the DNA end agrees better with TRBJ2-7. The source is a woman in her 30s in good health and CMV-seropositive. The specimen was PBMCs. CDR3 sequence (DNA): TGTGCCAGCAGTGACCCAGGACTAAATTACGAGCAGTACTTC. Its translation is CASSDPGLNYEQYF.